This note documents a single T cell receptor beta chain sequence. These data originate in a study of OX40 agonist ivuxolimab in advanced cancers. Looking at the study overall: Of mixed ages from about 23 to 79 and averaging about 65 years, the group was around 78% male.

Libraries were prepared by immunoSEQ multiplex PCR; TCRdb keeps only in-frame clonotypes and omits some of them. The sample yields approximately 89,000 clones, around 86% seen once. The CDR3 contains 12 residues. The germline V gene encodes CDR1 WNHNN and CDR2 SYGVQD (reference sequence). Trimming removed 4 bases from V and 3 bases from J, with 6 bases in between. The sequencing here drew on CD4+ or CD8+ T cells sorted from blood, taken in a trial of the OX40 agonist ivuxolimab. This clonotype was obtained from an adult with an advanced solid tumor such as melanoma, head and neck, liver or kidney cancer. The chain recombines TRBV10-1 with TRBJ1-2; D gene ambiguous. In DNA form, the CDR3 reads TGCGCCAGCAGTGGAACAGACTATGGCTACACCTTC. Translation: CASSGTDYGYTF.